Each of the 26 T cell receptor beta chains below was sequenced from the same sample in a study of OX40 agonist ivuxolimab in advanced cancers. Assay: immunoSEQ multiplex PCR; the TCRdb copy retains only in-frame clones and omits some. The profile shows about 84,000 clones, around nine tenths of them singletons. Sequencing used CD4+ or CD8+ T cells sorted from blood, obtained in a trial of the OX40 agonist ivuxolimab. The origin of the receptors is an adult with an advanced solid tumor such as melanoma, head and neck, liver or kidney cancer.

The chain is built from TRBV5-1 and TRBJ2-5; D possibly matches TRBD1 or TRBD2 (6 bases each). V was clipped by 5 bases and J by 4 bases, with 21 bases between them. Looked up from germline, CDR1 is SGHRS and CDR2 is YFSETQ. This CDR3 has 16 residues. The CDR3 loop reads CASRPIGGRGLETQYF. The CDR3 nucleotides read TGCGCCAGCAGGCCCATCGGGGGACGGGGGCTAGAGACCCAGTACTTC.

The chain is built from TRBV9 and TRBJ1-1; D is unclear. Looked up from germline, CDR1 is SGDLS and CDR2 is YYNGEE. The CDR3 loop spans 15 amino acids. The V end lost 0 bases, the J end lost 1 base, and 10 bases lay between the germline ends. CDR3 nucleotide sequence: TGTGCCAGCAGCGTAGCTCACACCGAGAACACTGAAGCTTTCTTT. This translates into CASSVAHTENTEAFF.

The gene calls are TRBV9 and TRBJ1-6, with 8 positions matching TRBD1. The CDR3 is made up of 15 amino acids. J gave up 10 bases and V 2 bases, and 8 bases lay outside the gene matches. Germline loops: CDR1 SGDLS, CDR2 YYNGEE. The CDR3 region is CASSVNTGGNSPLHF. DNA of the CDR3: TGTGCCAGCAGCGTGAACACAGGGGGAAACTCACCCCTCCACTTT.

The chain recombines TRBV6-6 with TRBJ1-2; no clear D. The CDR3 covers 14 residues. The germline V and J ends were trimmed by 6 bases and 2 bases, with 13 bases remaining between them. In germline, CDR1 is MNHNY, CDR2 SVGAGI (reference sequence). The CDR3 spells CASSLVSTNYGYTF. CDR3 DNA: TGTGCCAGCAGCCTGGTATCCACAAACTATGGCTACACCTTC.

The DNA for the CDR3 is TGTGCCCAAACCCCGCGGGGGGCGGAAGAGACCCAGTACTTC. The encoded protein is CAQTPRGAEETQYF. The chain is built from TRBV30 and TRBJ2-5, with TRBD2 matching 8 bases. V lost 8 bases, J lost 3 bases, and 11 bases stayed unmatched. Germline loops: CDR1 GTSNPN, CDR2 SVGIG (reference sequence). This CDR3 has 14 amino acids.

This chain uses TRBV6-1 with TRBJ1-2, with a weak D call TRBD1 (6 bases). The CDR3 spans 14 residues. Trimming took off 2 bases at V and 4 bases at J, with 11 bases between the two ends. The V gene's germline CDR1 is MNHNS and CDR2 SASEGT. The chain's CDR3 is CASSEQGGGYGYTF. The DNA for the CDR3 is TGTGCCAGCAGTGAACAGGGAGGGGGCTATGGCTACACCTTC.

V usage is TRBV2 and J usage is TRBJ2-6; the D gene is possibly TRBD2 (5 bases). CDR3 length: 16 amino acids. Germline CDR1 and CDR2: SNHLY and FYNNEI. V lost 4 bases, J lost 4 bases, and 14 bases lay in between. CDR3 sequence reads: CASSGTRARGANVLTF. Here the CDR3 DNA reads TGTGCCAGCAGTGGTACGAGGGCTCGAGGGGCCAACGTCCTGACTTTC.

The genes are TRBV2 and TRBJ2-7; TRBD1 matches 10 bases. CDR1 is SNHLY, CDR2 FYNNEI, per germline. The ends lost 7 bases at V and 4 bases at J; junction bases unmatched: 4. The CDR3 is 13 residues long. This CDR3 reads CASTRDRGYEQYF. For the CDR3, the DNA is TGTGCCAGCACTCGGGACAGGGGTTACGAGCAGTACTTC.

The chain combines TRBV18 with TRBJ2-3, with TRBD2 matching 11 bases. The germline CDR1 and CDR2 sequences are KGHSH and LQKENI. This CDR3 has 17 amino acids. The ends lost 3 bases at V and 2 bases at J; junction bases unmatched: 7. The CDR3 reads CASSPLASGGYTDTQYF. CDR3 nucleotides: TGTGCCAGCTCACCGTTAGCTAGCGGGGGGTACACAGATACGCAGTATTTT.

The V call is TRBV2, the J call TRBJ1-3; D is perhaps TRBD1 (6 bases). Germline CDR1 is SNHLY and CDR2 is FYNNEI. V lost 6 bases and J 2 bases, leaving 20 bases between the germline ends. CDR3 length: 17 residues. The CDR3 nucleotides read TGTGCCAGCAGCGTTATGATCAGGGGAAGCGCTGGAAACACCATATATTTT. Its translation: CASSVMIRGSAGNTIYF.

The V and J genes are TRBV12-2 and TRBJ2-1. TRBV12-2 counts as a pseudogene. The CDR3 is made up of 14 amino acids. The CDR3 sequence is CASRPKVPYNEQFF. CDR3 coding DNA: TGTGCAAGTCGCCCTAAGGTACCTTACAATGAGCAGTTCTTC.

The J gene is TRBJ1-3, the V gene TRBV25-1; 9 positions match TRBD1. The V gene's germline CDR1 is MGHDK and CDR2 SYGVNS. The CDR3 has 17 amino acids. V shed 4 bases, J shed 0 bases, and the junction held 7 bases outside the gene matches. The CDR3 region has the DNA TGTGCCAGCAGTGTCTATGGACAGGGGTTCTCTGGAAACACCATATATTTT. Residues: CASSVYGQGFSGNTIYF.

A few counts support this clone. The rearrangement joins TRBV28 to TRBJ2-1; D is possibly TRBD2 (5 bases). CDR1 and CDR2 (germline): MDHEN, SYDVKM. The CDR3 contains 19 residues. Trimming cost V 5 bases and J 4 bases, with 27 bases left between them. Here the CDR3 DNA reads TGTGCCAGCAGTCCGTTACTAGAGGTCTTCCGGGGATCATACAATGAGCAGTTCTTC. As protein: CASSPLLEVFRGSYNEQFF.

This chain connects TRBV14 to TRBJ2-1, with D perhaps TRBD1 or TRBD2 (6 bases each). Trimming shortened V by 2 bases and J by 2 bases, and 13 bases separated the two germline ends. The V gene's germline CDR1 is SGHDN and CDR2 FVKESK. The CDR3 covers 16 residues. Here the CDR3 reads CASSQWMGGAYNEQFF. The CDR3 region has the DNA TGTGCCAGCAGCCAATGGATGGGGGGCGCCTACAATGAGCAGTTCTTC.

The V and J genes are TRBV19 and TRBJ1-6, with TRBD1 as a possible D gene (6 bases). Trimming removed 3 bases at V and 8 bases at J, with 17 bases between. Per the germline V gene, CDR1 is LNHDA and CDR2 is SQIVND (reference sequence). CDR3 size: 16 residues. The CDR3 is CASSILGQSRHSPLHF. The CDR3 DNA reads TGTGCCAGTAGTATCTTAGGACAGTCGCGGCATTCACCCCTCCACTTT.

The chain couples TRBV5-4 to TRBJ2-2, with TRBD2 identical over 10 bases. Germline values: CDR1 SGHNT, CDR2 YYREEE (reference sequence). J was trimmed by 5 bases and V by 1 base; bases with no gene match: 2. The CDR3 contains 15 residues. The CDR3 reads CASSLISGRTGELFF. The CDR3 DNA is TGTGCCAGCAGCTTGATTAGCGGGAGGACCGGGGAGCTGTTTTTT. Filled out from reference TRBV5-4 and TRBJ2-2, the complete variable domain reads ETGVTQSPTHLIKTRGQQVTLRCSSQSGHNTVSWYQQALGQGPQFIFQYYREEENGRGNFPPRFSGLQFPNYSSELNVNALELDDSALYLCASSLISGRTGELFFGEGSRLTVL.

The V and J genes are TRBV19 and TRBJ2-1; 11 bases are a match to TRBD2. CDR1 LNHDA and CDR2 SQIVND come from the germline V gene (reference sequence). The CDR3 runs to 15 residues. J gave up 8 bases and V 1 base, and 4 bases lay outside the gene matches. This CDR3 is CASSIGSGRGDEQFF. The CDR3 coding sequence is TGTGCCAGTAGTATAGGTAGCGGGAGGGGGGATGAGCAGTTCTTC.

V usage is TRBV5-1 and J usage is TRBJ2-7; D gene uncertain. The germline gives CDR1 SGHRS, CDR2 YFSETQ. CDR3 length: 12 amino acids. V lost 3 bases, J lost 3 bases, and 7 bases lay in between. The CDR3 reads CASSSIGYEQYF. For the CDR3, the DNA is TGCGCCAGCAGCTCCATCGGCTACGAGCAGTACTTC.

The CDR3, as DNA: TGTGCCACCAGCAGAGGGAGGACAACGGGCTATGGCTACACCTTC. Encoded protein: CATSRGRTTGYGYTF. The chain joins TRBV15 to TRBJ1-2; possibly TRBD1 for D (5 bases). Trimming took off 1 base at V and 4 bases at J, with 13 bases between the two ends. Germline loops: CDR1 LNHNV, CDR2 YYDKDF (reference sequence). The CDR3 consists of 15 residues.

This chain uses TRBV6-1 with TRBJ1-5, with D maybe TRBD1 (6 bases). CDR3 length: 14 amino acids. Between the trimmed V and J ends, which lost 7 bases and 2 bases, there was a span of 12 bases. Germline V CDR1 and CDR2: MNHNS, SASEGT. The CDR3 protein is CASIGGKGNQPQHF. In nucleotides, the CDR3 is TGTGCCAGCATTGGGGGCAAGGGCAATCAGCCCCAGCATTTT.

The J gene is TRBJ1-2, the V gene TRBV5-1; D not resolved. The V gene's germline CDR1 is SGHRS and CDR2 YFSETQ. This CDR3 contains 14 residues. Trimming removed 3 bases from V and 0 bases from J, with 9 bases in between. The CDR3 reads CASSSRVANYGYTF. The DNA for the CDR3 is TGCGCCAGCAGCTCCCGTGTAGCTAACTATGGCTACACCTTC.

The V call is TRBV19, the J call TRBJ2-6; D possibly corresponds to TRBD1 (5 bases). The CDR3 consists of 18 residues. Germline V gives CDR1 LNHDA, CDR2 SQIVND (reference sequence). Trimming took 2 bases from V and 0 from J, leaving 14 bases between them. CDR3 sequence (DNA): TGTGCCAGTAGTATACTTGCAGGGCGATCCTCTGGGGCCAACGTCCTGACTTTC. This sequence encodes CASSILAGRSSGANVLTF.

J is TRBJ2-5 and V is TRBV11-3, with D perhaps TRBD2 (6 bases). Gene TRBJ2-7 matches the end of the DNA better, so the J call may be wrong. Germline V gene data show CDR1 as SGHNT and CDR2 as YENEEA. This CDR3 spans 12 amino acids. The CDR3 DNA is TGTGCCAGCAGCCCCGGGGGCTACGAGCAGTACTTC. It translates to CASSPGGYEQYF.

The genes are TRBV27 and TRBJ1-6; D remains ambiguous. The CDR3 length is 13 residues. V was shortened by 3 bases and J by 7 bases, with 7 bases between the two germline ends. CDR1 is MNHEY, CDR2 SMNVEV, per germline (reference sequence). This CDR3 reads CASSFEPNSPLHF. CDR3 bases: TGTGCCAGCAGTTTTGAGCCCAATTCACCCCTCCACTTT.

The chain couples TRBV6-5 to TRBJ2-1; D gene unclear. From germline, CDR1 is MNHEY and CDR2 SVGAGI. Trimming took off 6 bases at V and 0 bases at J, with 9 bases between the two ends. The CDR3 spans 14 residues. The CDR3 spells CASRQQISYNEQFF. CDR3 DNA sequence: TGTGCCAGCAGACAGCAGATCTCCTACAATGAGCAGTTCTTC.

This chain connects TRBV2 to TRBJ1-5, with D possibly being TRBD1 (5 bases). Germline-derived CDR1 and CDR2 are SNHLY and FYNNEI. With 3 bases removed from V and 5 bases from J, the gap between germline ends came to 14 bases. The CDR3 spans 15 residues. The CDR3 coding sequence is TGTGCCAGCAGTGAGGGACGGGCCCCAGATCAGCCCCAGCATTTT. Protein: CASSEGRAPDQPQHF. Combining the CDR3 with reference TRBV2 and TRBJ1-5 gives the whole variable domain EPEVTQTPSHQVTQMGQEVILRCVPISNHLYFYWYRQILGQKVEFLVSFYNNEISEKSEIFDDQFSVERPDGSNFTLKIRSTKLEDSAMYFCASSEGRAPDQPQHFGDGTRLSIL.